The clone carrying this TCR beta chain was observed a few times. Specified time point: sample taken at primary tumor resection. The sample is drawn from a study of spatial heterogeneity in lung cancer. CDR3 length: 15 residues. V dropped 7 bases and J dropped 0; count of bases not matched to a gene: 6. Germline V gene data show CDR1 as SQVTM and CDR2 as ANQGSEA. A single record per CDR3 protein comes from TCRdb applying MiXCR to the 5' RACE reads. The sample holds tens of thousands of distinct CDR3 sequences; roughly 13% are singletons and the top ten take 50% to 65%. Source: PBMCs, taken at surgery. This clonotype was obtained from a male donor with early-stage non-small cell lung cancer. This chain links TRBV29-1 with TRBJ2-6; TRBD1 agrees at 7 bases. The chain's CDR3 is CSDDRVHSGANVLTF. CDR3 nucleotides: TGCAGCGATGACAGGGTCCACTCTGGGGCCAACGTCCTGACTTTC.